This TCR beta chain was observed in a study of CD4 T cells in relation to SARS-CoV-2 and coronaviruses. Study at large: Shared crossreactive spike epitopes were mapped to their HLA restriction.

CD4+ T cells from unexposed donors were obtained before the COVID-19 pandemic (2011-2018). Isolation of CD4+ T cells took place after about 10 days in culture. Germline V gene lookup returns CDR1 SNHLY and CDR2 FYNNEI. V was pared by 5 bases and J by 6 bases, with 17 bases between. This CDR3 comprises 14 residues. Profiling relied on immunoSEQ multiplex PCR, and the TCRdb table lists in-frame clones only, not all of them. This sample carries approximately 30,000 clones, about 79% of them seen once, and the ten largest clones take approximately 22%. As to this clone: As yet, its antigen is unknown.

This clonotype was sampled from a human donor in good health. The specimen sequenced was CD4+ T cells from PBMCs, cultured in vitro. The chain uses TRBV2 and TRBJ2-7, with D possibly being TRBD1 (8 bases). The CDR3 bases are TGTGCCAGCAGTTCACAGGGGGGGTTGCGCGAGCAGTACTTC. It translates to CASSSQGGLREQYF.